The 9 T cell receptor beta chains below come from one sample, sequenced in a study of blood T cell repertoires in COVID-19. The table came from immunoSEQ multiplex PCR; TCRdb's copy has only in-frame clones and leaves some out. The data contain about 140,000 clones, 85% to 90% of them singletons. The sample consisted of peripheral blood. Source of these receptors: a woman aged 55-69 years with acute or convalescent COVID-19.

This chain joins TRBV19 and TRBJ2-7, with no clear D. The germline V and J ends were trimmed by 0 bases and 3 bases, with 12 bases remaining between them. CDR1 is LNHDA and CDR2 is SQIVND in the germline V gene (reference sequence). The CDR3 extends over 15 amino acids. The CDR3 reads CASSIDPGTFYEQYF. The CDR3 DNA is TGTGCCAGTAGTATAGATCCAGGTACCTTCTACGAGCAGTACTTC.

The rearrangement uses TRBV11-2 and TRBJ2-7; 8 bases line up with TRBD1. CDR1 is SGHAT, CDR2 FQNNGV, per germline. Trimming at V came to 6 bases and at J to 2 bases, leaving 9 bases not matched to a gene. This CDR3 spans 15 amino acids. The CDR3 coding sequence is TGTGCCAGCAGGAGATGGGGGACAGGACCCTACGAGCAGTACTTC. It specifies CASRRWGTGPYEQYF.

This chain uses TRBV4-2 with TRBJ2-5; no clear D gene. V lost 0 bases, J lost 4 bases, and 6 bases lay in between. Per the germline V gene, CDR1 is LGHNA and CDR2 is YNFKEQ. The CDR3 consists of 13 residues. The CDR3 reads CASSQDHRETQYF. In DNA form, the CDR3 reads TGTGCCAGCAGCCAAGATCACAGAGAGACCCAGTACTTC.

The chain carries TRBV5-1 and TRBJ2-1; unclear D gene. This CDR3 contains 14 residues. The V end was cut by 0 bases, the J end by 0 bases, with 4 bases between. Germline CDR1 reads SGHRS; CDR2 reads YFSETQ. CDR3 sequence: CASSLVSSYNEQFF. The CDR3, as DNA: TGCGCCAGCAGCTTGGTGAGCTCCTACAATGAGCAGTTCTTC.

This clone was observed a handful of times. The V call is TRBV13, the J call TRBJ2-2; tentative D call: TRBD2 (5 bases). The CDR3 contains 14 residues. The germline gives CDR1 PRHDT, CDR2 FYEKMQ (reference sequence). The ends were cut back, 2 bases at V and 7 bases at J, with 11 bases in the middle. In nucleotides, the CDR3 is TGTGCCAGCAGCTTAAAGAGGGCAAACGGGGAGCTGTTTTTT. Protein sequence: CASSLKRANGELFF. Looking up the rest from reference TRBV13 and TRBJ2-2 gives the full variable domain: AAGVIQSPRHLIKEKRETATLKCYPIPRHDTVYWYQQGPGQDPQFLISFYEKMQSDKGSIPDRFSAQQFSDYHSELNMSSLELGDSALYFCASSLKRANGELFFGEGSRLTVL.

The genes are TRBV27 and TRBJ1-1; the match to TRBD1 covers 7 bases. Per the germline V gene, CDR1 is MNHEY and CDR2 is SMNVEV (reference sequence). V lost 2 bases and J lost 0; bases outside the gene matches: 9. The CDR3 contains 17 residues. This chain's CDR3 is CASSLLQTGEVNTEAFF. Written as DNA, the CDR3 is TGTGCCAGCAGTTTACTTCAAACAGGGGAAGTGAACACTGAAGCTTTCTTT.

The CDR3 here is CAISIGTGEPQETQYF. CDR3 bases: TGTGCCATCAGCATCGGGACAGGGGAACCCCAAGAGACCCAGTACTTC. The chain links TRBV10-3 to TRBJ2-5, with 10 bases identical to TRBD1. V lost 6 bases and J lost 1; bases outside the gene matches: 8. Germline V lookup: CDR1 ENHRY, CDR2 SYGVKD. This CDR3 is built from 16 residues.

The count of this clone is one. The chain couples TRBV12-1 to TRBJ2-6; the D call TRBD1 from the table was never checked on the DNA. TRBV12-1 is labeled a pseudogene. CDR3 length equals 19 residues. The CDR3 protein is CASSLNRGLQSSGANVLTF. The DNA for the CDR3 is TGTGCCAGCAGCTTAAACAGGGGATTACAAAGCTCTGGGGCCAACGTCCTGACTTTC.

This sequence joins TRBV6-5 and TRBJ2-1; possible D gene TRBD1, 6 bases. Looked up from germline, CDR1 is MNHEY and CDR2 is SVGAGI. Trimming took 6 bases from V and 9 from J, leaving 15 bases between them. The CDR3 has 13 amino acids. CDR3 DNA sequence: TGTGCCAGCAGAGGGGGTGGGGTGGGTGAGCAGTTCTTC. Its translation: CASRGGGVGEQFF.